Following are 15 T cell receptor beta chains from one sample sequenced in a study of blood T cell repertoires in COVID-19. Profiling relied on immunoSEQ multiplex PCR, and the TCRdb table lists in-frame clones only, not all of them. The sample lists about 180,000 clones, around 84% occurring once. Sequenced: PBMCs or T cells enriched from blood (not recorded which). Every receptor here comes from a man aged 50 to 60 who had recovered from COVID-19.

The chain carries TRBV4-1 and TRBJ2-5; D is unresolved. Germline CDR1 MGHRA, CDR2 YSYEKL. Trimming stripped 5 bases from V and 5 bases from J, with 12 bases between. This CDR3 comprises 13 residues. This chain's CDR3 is CASSWARPETQYF. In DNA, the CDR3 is TGCGCCAGCAGCTGGGCCCGCCCGGAGACCCAGTACTTC.

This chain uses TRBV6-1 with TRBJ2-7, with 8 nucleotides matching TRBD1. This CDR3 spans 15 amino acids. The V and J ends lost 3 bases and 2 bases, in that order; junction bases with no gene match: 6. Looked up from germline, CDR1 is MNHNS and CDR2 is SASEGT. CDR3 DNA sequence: TGTGCCAGCAGTGACATAGGACAGGGAACCTACGAGCAGTACTTC. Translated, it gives CASSDIGQGTYEQYF.

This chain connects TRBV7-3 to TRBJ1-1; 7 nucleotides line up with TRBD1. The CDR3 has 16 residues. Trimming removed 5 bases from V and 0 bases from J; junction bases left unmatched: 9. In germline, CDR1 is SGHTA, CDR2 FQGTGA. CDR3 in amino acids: CASSETGQIVNTEAFF. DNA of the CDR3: TGTGCCAGCAGCGAGACGGGACAGATTGTGAACACTGAAGCTTTCTTT. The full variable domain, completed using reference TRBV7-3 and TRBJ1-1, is GAGVSQTPSNKVTEKGKYVELRCDPISGHTALYWYRQSLGQGPEFLIYFQGTGAADDSGLPNDRFFAVRPEGSVSTLKIQRTERGDSAVYLCASSETGQIVNTEAFFGQGTRLTVV.

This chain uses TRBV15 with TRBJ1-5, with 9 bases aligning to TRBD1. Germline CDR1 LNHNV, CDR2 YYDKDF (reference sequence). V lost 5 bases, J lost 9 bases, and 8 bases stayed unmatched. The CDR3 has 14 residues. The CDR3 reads CATSSKQGAPPQHF. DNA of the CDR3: TGTGCCACCAGCTCAAAACAGGGGGCACCGCCCCAGCATTTT.

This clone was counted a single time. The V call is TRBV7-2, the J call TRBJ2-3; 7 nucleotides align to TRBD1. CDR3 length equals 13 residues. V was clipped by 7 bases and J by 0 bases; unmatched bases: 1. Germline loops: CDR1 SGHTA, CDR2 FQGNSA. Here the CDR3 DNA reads TGTGCCAGCAAACAGGGGAGCACAGATACGCAGTATTTT. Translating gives CASKQGSTDTQYF.

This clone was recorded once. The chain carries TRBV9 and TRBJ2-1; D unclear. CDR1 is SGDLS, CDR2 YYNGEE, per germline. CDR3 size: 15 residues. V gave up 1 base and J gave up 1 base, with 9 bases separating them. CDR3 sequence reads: CASSVMALSYNEQFF. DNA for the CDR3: TGTGCCAGCAGCGTAATGGCATTATCCTACAATGAGCAGTTCTTC. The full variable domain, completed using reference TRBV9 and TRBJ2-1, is DSGVTQTPKHLITATGQRVTLRCSPRSGDLSVYWYQQSLDQGLQFLIQYYNGEERAKGNILERFSAQQFPDLHSELNLSSLELGDSALYFCASSVMALSYNEQFFGPGTRLTVL.

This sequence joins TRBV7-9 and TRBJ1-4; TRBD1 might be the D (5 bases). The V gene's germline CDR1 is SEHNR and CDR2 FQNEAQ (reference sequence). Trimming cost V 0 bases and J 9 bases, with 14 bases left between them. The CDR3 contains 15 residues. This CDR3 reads CASSLASRDIQKLFF. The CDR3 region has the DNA TGTGCCAGCAGCTTAGCGTCCAGGGATATCCAAAAACTGTTTTTT.

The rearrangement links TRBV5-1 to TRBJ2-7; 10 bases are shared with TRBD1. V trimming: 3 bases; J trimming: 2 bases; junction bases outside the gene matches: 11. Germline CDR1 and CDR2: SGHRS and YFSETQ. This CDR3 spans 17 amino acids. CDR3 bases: TGCGCCAGCAGCTACATTTCCTCCGGGACAGGGGCCTACGAGCAGTACTTC. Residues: CASSYISSGTGAYEQYF.

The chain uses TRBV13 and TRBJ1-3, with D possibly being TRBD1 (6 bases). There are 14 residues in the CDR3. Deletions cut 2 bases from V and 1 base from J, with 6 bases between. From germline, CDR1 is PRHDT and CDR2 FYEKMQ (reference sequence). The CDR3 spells CASSLQGSGNTIYF. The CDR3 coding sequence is TGTGCCAGCAGCTTACAGGGGTCTGGAAACACCATATATTTT.

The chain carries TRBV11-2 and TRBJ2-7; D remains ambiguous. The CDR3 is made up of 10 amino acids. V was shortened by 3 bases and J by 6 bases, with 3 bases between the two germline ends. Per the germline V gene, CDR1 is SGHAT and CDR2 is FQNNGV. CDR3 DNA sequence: TGTGCCAGCAGCTTTAGCGAGCAGTACTTC. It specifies CASSFSEQYF.

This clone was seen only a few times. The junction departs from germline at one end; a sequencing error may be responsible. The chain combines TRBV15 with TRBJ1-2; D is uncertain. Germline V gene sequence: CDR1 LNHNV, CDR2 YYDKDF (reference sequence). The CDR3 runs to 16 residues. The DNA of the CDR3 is TGTGCCACCAGCAGAGAGGAGGGATCTCCCTCCTATAGCTACACCTTC. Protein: CATSREEGSPSYSYTF.

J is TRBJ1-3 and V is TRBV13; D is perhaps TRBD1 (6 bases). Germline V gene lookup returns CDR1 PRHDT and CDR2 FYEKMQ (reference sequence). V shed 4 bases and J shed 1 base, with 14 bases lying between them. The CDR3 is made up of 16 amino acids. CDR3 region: CASSSTGSVSGNTIYF. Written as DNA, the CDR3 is TGTGCCAGCAGCTCCACAGGGTCGGTATCTGGAAACACCATATATTTT.

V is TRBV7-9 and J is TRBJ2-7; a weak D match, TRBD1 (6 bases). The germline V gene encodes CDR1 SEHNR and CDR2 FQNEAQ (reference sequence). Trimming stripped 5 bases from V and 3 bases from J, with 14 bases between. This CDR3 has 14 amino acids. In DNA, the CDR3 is TGTGCCAGCAGCCGCCCTGACAGGTTCTACGAGCAGTACTTC. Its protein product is CASSRPDRFYEQYF.

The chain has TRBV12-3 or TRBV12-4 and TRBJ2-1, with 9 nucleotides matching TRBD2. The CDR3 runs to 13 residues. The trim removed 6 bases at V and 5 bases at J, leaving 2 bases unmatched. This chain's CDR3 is CASRSSGDNEQFF. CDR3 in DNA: TGTGCCAGCAGGTCTAGCGGGGACAATGAGCAGTTCTTC.

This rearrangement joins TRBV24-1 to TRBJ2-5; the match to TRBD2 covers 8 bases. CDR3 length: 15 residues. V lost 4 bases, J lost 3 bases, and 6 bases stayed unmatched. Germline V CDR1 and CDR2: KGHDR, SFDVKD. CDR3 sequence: CATSDPTSGKETQYF. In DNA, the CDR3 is TGTGCCACCAGTGACCCCACTAGCGGAAAAGAGACCCAGTACTTC.